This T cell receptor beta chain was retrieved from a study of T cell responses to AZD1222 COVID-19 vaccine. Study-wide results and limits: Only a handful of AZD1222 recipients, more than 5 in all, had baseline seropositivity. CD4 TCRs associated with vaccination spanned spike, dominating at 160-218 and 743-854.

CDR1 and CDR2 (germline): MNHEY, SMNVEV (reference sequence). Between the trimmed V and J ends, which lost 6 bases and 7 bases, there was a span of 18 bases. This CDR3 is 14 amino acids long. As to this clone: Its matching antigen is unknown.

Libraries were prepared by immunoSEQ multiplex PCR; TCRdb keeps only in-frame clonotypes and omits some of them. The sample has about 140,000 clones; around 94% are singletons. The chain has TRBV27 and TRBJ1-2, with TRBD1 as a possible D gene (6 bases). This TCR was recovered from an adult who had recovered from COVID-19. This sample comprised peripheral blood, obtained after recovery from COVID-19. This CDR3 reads CASSPAGESGGYTF. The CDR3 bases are TGTGCCAGCAGCCCAGCAGGGGAATCAGGTGGCTACACCTTC.